This paragraph covers one T cell receptor (beta chain) sequence. Its specificity is unknown. The germline gene is not matched at one end of the junction; a read error may be the cause. The data belong to a study of regulatory T cells in long-lasting Graves disease. Study-wide results and limits: Persistent disease favored TRBV28, TRBJ1-2 and TRBJ2-5.

The CDR3 is 15 amino acids. Per germline, CDR1 SGHTA and CDR2 FQGNSA. Building of the TCR beta libraries involved iRepertoire HTBI primers and Arm-PCR of CDR3 regions. TCRdb re-called the multiplex PCR reads through MiXCR, storing one row per CDR3 protein. Of 300,000 to 500,000 distinct CDR3 sequences listed, 20% to 25% are singletons. Described time point: persistent/refractory GD, antithyroid drugs over 5 years with positive TRAb. From RNA extracted from PBMCs, the TCR library was made. The origin of this receptor is a female donor with Graves disease. The material sequenced was peripheral blood mononuclear cells (PBMCs), taken when the disease was refractory, from a patient treated with antithyroid drugs. The chain employs TRBV7-2 and TRBJ1-2, with D maybe TRBD1 (5 bases). The CDR3 DNA reads as TGTGCCGGCAGCTTATCACACAGGACGGGCTATGGCTACACCTTC. Translating gives CAGSLSHRTGYGYTF.